This TCR beta chain was recovered during a study of control samples from healthy donors and cancer patients. The assay was immunoSEQ multiplex PCR, and TCRdb's table has in-frame clones only and misses some. The data contain under 150,000 clones, 88% of them singletons. Trimming pared 3 bases from V and 0 bases from J, leaving 16 bases between. The CDR3 has 17 residues. Material for sequencing was blood. The gene calls are TRBV5-3 and TRBJ1-3; D might be TRBD1 (5 bases). TRBV5-3 is an ORF; its function is uncertain. The source of this sequence is a man aged 35 to 55 in good health. The CDR3 DNA sequence: TGTGCCAGAAGCTCCACAAACAGACAGAACTCTGGAAACACCATATATTTT. Amino acid sequence: CARSSTNRQNSGNTIYF.